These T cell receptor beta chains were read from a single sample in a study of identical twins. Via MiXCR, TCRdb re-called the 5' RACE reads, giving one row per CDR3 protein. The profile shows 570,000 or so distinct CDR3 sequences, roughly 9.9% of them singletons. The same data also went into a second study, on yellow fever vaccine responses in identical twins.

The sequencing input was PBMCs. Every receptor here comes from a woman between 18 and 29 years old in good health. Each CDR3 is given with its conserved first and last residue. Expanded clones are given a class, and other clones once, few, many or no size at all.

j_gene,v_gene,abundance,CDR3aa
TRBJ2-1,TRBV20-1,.,CSAKGVYNEQFF
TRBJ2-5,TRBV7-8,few,CASSMMGDETQYF
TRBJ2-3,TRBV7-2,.,CASSLRVSSTDTQYF
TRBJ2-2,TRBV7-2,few,CASRGGAGELFF
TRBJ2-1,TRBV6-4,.,CASSQFQCNEQFF
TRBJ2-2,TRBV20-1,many,CSAREGRANTGELFF
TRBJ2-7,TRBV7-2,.,CASSSLAGGAYEQYF
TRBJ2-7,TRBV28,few,CASSPPAEHEQYF
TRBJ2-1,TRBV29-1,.,CSVAATLPNNEQFF
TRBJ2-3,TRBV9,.,CASSVDDSGGSSDSTDTQYF
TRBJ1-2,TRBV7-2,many,CASSSPGEGNYGYTF
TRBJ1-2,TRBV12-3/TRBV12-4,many,CATYNGGGTPYGYTF
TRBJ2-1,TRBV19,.,CASTHTQGGDEQFF
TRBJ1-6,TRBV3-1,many,CASSRDSRQRSLHF
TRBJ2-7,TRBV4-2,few,CASSQLWDRKNEQYF
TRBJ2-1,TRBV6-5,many,CASSYMALQVSYNEQFF
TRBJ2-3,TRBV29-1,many,CSVDGPSTDTQYF
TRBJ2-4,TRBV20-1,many,CSTGVAGASANIQYF
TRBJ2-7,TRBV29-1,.,CSVGGGGGPYEQYF
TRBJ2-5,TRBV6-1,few,CASSWTSGGEETQYF
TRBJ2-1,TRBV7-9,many,CASSVVSQGEQFF
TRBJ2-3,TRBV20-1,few,CSARDWGQRVLTDTQYF
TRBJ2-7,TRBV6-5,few,CASSYSSEYYEQYF
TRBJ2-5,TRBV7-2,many,CASTRGVGETQYF
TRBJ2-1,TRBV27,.,CASSLFPGRASWGRAYNEQFF
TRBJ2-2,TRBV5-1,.,CASSQDRGANTGELFF
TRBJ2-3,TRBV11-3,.,CASSRGTVDTQYF